This entry lists 24 T cell receptor beta chains sequenced from one sample in a study of blood T cell repertoires in COVID-19. Sequencing used immunoSEQ multiplex PCR; TCRdb keeps in-frame clones, though not all of them. The sample carries roughly 150,000 clones, around 89% recorded once. The sample consisted of peripheral blood. The receptors stem from a man aged 18 to 29 with COVID-19, enrolled during active disease.

The V gene is TRBV18, the J gene TRBJ2-5; 7 positions match TRBD1. The length of the CDR3 is 14 residues. The germline V gene encodes CDR1 KGHSH and CDR2 LQKENI. J was trimmed by 2 bases and V by 4 bases; bases with no gene match: 4. The DNA of the CDR3 is TGTGCCAGCTCACAGGGGACAGTACAAGAGACCCAGTACTTC. It is translated as CASSQGTVQETQYF.

The V and J genes are TRBV9 and TRBJ2-7; D may be TRBD1 (6 bases). There are 14 residues in the CDR3. Trimming left V 0 bases short and J 2 bases short, with 9 bases between. CDR1 and CDR2 from the germline V gene are SGDLS and YYNGEE. The CDR3 spells CASSVGTATYEQYF. The CDR3, as DNA: TGTGCCAGCAGCGTAGGGACAGCTACCTACGAGCAGTACTTC.

This CDR3 reads CASSPSGGTDTQYF. DNA for the CDR3: TGTGCCAGCTCACCTAGCGGGGGCACAGATACGCAGTATTTT. The chain joins TRBV6-6 to TRBJ2-3; 9 positions agree with TRBD2. J was trimmed by 1 base and V by 8 bases; bases with no gene match: 4. This CDR3 contains 14 residues. The germline CDR1 and CDR2 sequences are MNHNY and SVGAGI (reference sequence).

V and J are TRBV6-5 and TRBJ1-1; D possibly corresponds to TRBD1 (6 bases). CDR3 length: 13 residues. CDR1 is MNHEY and CDR2 is SVGAGI in the germline V gene. The ends were cut back, 5 bases at V and 4 bases at J, with 11 bases in the middle. This chain's CDR3 is CASSLSGVTEAFF. As DNA, the CDR3 is TGTGCCAGCAGTCTCTCAGGGGTCACTGAAGCTTTCTTT.

The rearrangement joins TRBV7-2 to TRBJ1-1; D is uncertain. Germline loops: CDR1 SGHTA, CDR2 FQGNSA. V was clipped by 3 bases and J by 2 bases, with 7 bases between them. The CDR3 length is 13 residues. The chain's CDR3 is CASSLAPNTEAFF. In DNA, the CDR3 is TGTGCCAGCAGCTTGGCACCTAACACTGAAGCTTTCTTT.

The chain joins TRBV5-6 to TRBJ2-7, with 13 positions matching TRBD2. The CDR3 is 17 amino acids. V trimming: 5 bases; J trimming: 2 bases; junction bases outside the gene matches: 10. Germline V gene lookup returns CDR1 SGHDT and CDR2 YYEEEE. The CDR3 here is CASRQGLAGASPYEQYF. CDR3 DNA: TGTGCCAGCAGGCAAGGACTAGCGGGAGCGTCTCCCTACGAGCAGTACTTC.

The V call is TRBV4-1, the J call TRBJ2-7, with D perhaps TRBD1 (6 bases). The V and J ends lost 0 bases and 2 bases respectively, with 11 bases between them. Germline CDR1 and CDR2: MGHRA and YSYEKL. The CDR3 loop spans 15 amino acids. The CDR3 DNA reads as TGCGCCAGCAGCCAAGATCACGCAGGGGCCTACGAGCAGTACTTC. The encoded protein is CASSQDHAGAYEQYF.

CDR3 DNA: TGCGCCAGCAGCTGGACAGACCTCAATTCAGGGGAGCTGTTTTTT. It encodes CASSWTDLNSGELFF. The V call is TRBV5-1, the J call TRBJ2-2; maybe TRBD1 (6 bases). The V and J ends lost 3 bases and 8 bases respectively, with 17 bases between them. In germline, CDR1 is SGHRS, CDR2 YFSETQ. This CDR3 has 15 residues.

This rearrangement joins TRBV7-3 to TRBJ2-5; TRBD2 is a possible D gene (6 bases). Germline V gene lookup returns CDR1 SGHTA and CDR2 FQGTGA. CDR3 length equals 15 residues. Trimming pared 4 bases from V and 3 bases from J, leaving 15 bases between. CDR3 sequence: CASSSNGGGEETQYF. CDR3 coding DNA: TGTGCCAGCAGCTCTAACGGTGGAGGGGAAGAGACCCAGTACTTC.

The chain links TRBV7-2 to TRBJ2-5; 10 bases map to TRBD2. The germline CDR1 and CDR2 sequences are SGHTA and FQGNSA. After removal of 5 bases from V and 5 bases from J, the junction contained 8 bases not matched to a gene. This CDR3 comprises 15 residues. CDR3 sequence: CASSTTSGIGETQYF. Written as DNA, the CDR3 is TGTGCCAGCAGCACTACTAGCGGGATTGGGGAGACCCAGTACTTC.

J is TRBJ2-7 and V is TRBV7-2, with 8 bases matching TRBD1. The CDR3 sequence is 15 residues long. The germline CDR1 and CDR2 sequences are SGHTA and FQGNSA. V lost 5 bases and J lost 7; bases outside the gene matches: 13. In nucleotides, the CDR3 is TGTGCCAGCAGCGTCGGACAGGGCGCCGAAGGGGAGCAGTACTTC. This encodes CASSVGQGAEGEQYF. The full variable domain, in which reference TRBV7-2 and TRBJ2-7 provide the parts outside the CDR3, is GAGVSQSPSNKVTEKGKDVELRCDPISGHTALYWYRQSLGQGLEFLIYFQGNSAPDKSGLPSDRFSAERTGGSVSTLTIQRTQQEDSAVYLCASSVGQGAEGEQYFGPGTRLTVT.

CDR3 DNA sequence: TGTGCCAGCAGCTCACAGGCCGGTAACACTGAAGCTTTCTTT. As protein: CASSSQAGNTEAFF. The chain couples TRBV7-9 to TRBJ1-1; maybe TRBD1 (5 bases). CDR1 is SEHNR, CDR2 FQNEAQ, per germline (reference sequence). The V gene lost 4 bases and the J gene lost 2 bases, with 11 bases spanning the gap. The CDR3 loop spans 14 amino acids.

The chain has TRBV4-1 and TRBJ2-1; TRBD2 aligns across 8 bases. Germline trimming cut 3 bases from V and 4 bases from J; bases unmatched to any gene: 11. CDR1 is MGHRA, CDR2 YSYEKL, per germline. This CDR3 has 17 residues. The CDR3 spells CASSQGLTGGFYNEQFF. As DNA, the CDR3 is TGCGCCAGCAGCCAGGGCCTAACGGGGGGGTTTTACAATGAGCAGTTCTTC.

This chain joins TRBV29-1 and TRBJ1-1; D remains unclear. Germline V CDR1 and CDR2: SQVTM, ANQGSEA. The CDR3 is made up of 13 amino acids. Trimming stripped 2 bases from V and 0 bases from J, with 7 bases between. This CDR3 is CSVEQVLNTEAFF. The CDR3 coding sequence is TGCAGCGTTGAACAGGTCCTGAACACTGAAGCTTTCTTT.

The chain couples TRBV19 to TRBJ2-1; D is undetermined. Germline lookup yields CDR1 LNHDA and CDR2 SQIVND (reference sequence). V lost 5 bases to trimming and J lost 9 bases, with 11 bases between them. This CDR3 contains 12 residues. The CDR3 loop reads CASSGVASEQFF. The CDR3 DNA reads as TGTGCCAGTAGTGGTGTGGCATCTGAGCAGTTCTTC.

The CDR3 region has the DNA TGTGCCAGCACACGTCTTGGGCTCCATACGCAGTATTTT. Translation gives CASTRLGLHTQYF. The chain carries TRBV27 and TRBJ2-3; no firm D call. In germline, CDR1 is MNHEY, CDR2 SMNVEV (reference sequence). Trimming took 7 bases from V and 7 from J, leaving 15 bases between them. The CDR3 sequence is 13 residues long.

CDR3 residues: CSVGQGNEQFF. The CDR3 nucleotides read TGCAGCGTTGGACAGGGGAATGAGCAGTTCTTC. The chain couples TRBV29-1 to TRBJ2-1; 8 positions agree with TRBD1. CDR1 is SQVTM, CDR2 ANQGSEA, per germline. J lost 7 bases, V lost 4 bases, and 0 bases had no gene match. The CDR3 totals 11 residues.

The chain uses TRBV27 and TRBJ2-1; 8 bases are shared with TRBD2. Looked up from germline, CDR1 is MNHEY and CDR2 is SMNVEV (reference sequence). This CDR3 has 15 residues. J gave up 6 bases and V 1 base, and 5 bases lay outside the gene matches. This CDR3 reads CASSLWGLVANEQFF. The CDR3 DNA follows: TGTGCCAGCAGTTTATGGGGACTAGTTGCCAATGAGCAGTTCTTC.

The V and J genes are TRBV11-2 and TRBJ2-1; TRBD2 agrees at 13 bases. Per germline, CDR1 SGHAT and CDR2 FQNNGV. The CDR3 extends over 15 amino acids. V shed 5 bases, J shed 9 bases, and the junction held 7 bases outside the gene matches. The CDR3 loop reads CASSPGLAGEGEQFF. The CDR3 region has the DNA TGTGCCAGCAGCCCAGGACTAGCGGGAGAGGGTGAGCAGTTCTTC.

The chain carries TRBV6-4 and TRBJ2-3; 10 bases map to TRBD2. This CDR3 region has 17 residues. Germline assignment: CDR1 MRHNA and CDR2 SNTAGT. J lost 2 bases, V lost 4 bases, and 9 bases had no gene match. The CDR3 sequence is CASSVTSGKQTTDTQYF. CDR3 sequence (DNA): TGTGCCAGCAGTGTAACTAGCGGGAAACAGACCACAGATACGCAGTATTTT.

For the CDR3, the DNA is TGCGCCAGCAGCCATGAAACAGGGGGCACCCTTTCTTACAATGAGCAGTTCTTC. Amino acids: CASSHETGGTLSYNEQFF. V and J are TRBV4-3 and TRBJ2-1; 9 nucleotides line up with TRBD1. J lost 4 bases, V lost 3 bases, and 13 bases had no gene match. Germline V gives CDR1 LGHNA, CDR2 YSLEER. This CDR3 is 18 amino acids long.

This clone was counted a single time. V is TRBV4-1 and J is TRBJ2-1; D perhaps matches TRBD2 (6 bases). This CDR3 is built from 13 residues. Between the trimmed V and J ends, which lost 4 bases and 9 bases, there was a span of 13 bases. Germline loops: CDR1 MGHRA, CDR2 YSYEKL. In DNA form, the CDR3 reads TGCGCCAGCAGCCCGCGGGGACTTAGTGAGCAGTTCTTC. Translated, it gives CASSPRGLSEQFF.

The chain couples TRBV7-8 to TRBJ2-7; TRBD2 is a possible D gene (5 bases). The CDR3 is 13 amino acids. Trimming took 4 bases from V and 0 from J, leaving 7 bases between them. The germline CDR1 and CDR2 sequences are SGHVS and FQNEAQ. This CDR3 is CASSSRGSYEQYF. The CDR3 coding sequence is TGTGCCAGCAGCTCACGGGGCTCCTACGAGCAGTACTTC.

The chain links TRBV9 to TRBJ2-7, with TRBD1 matching 7 bases. Germline CDR1 reads SGDLS; CDR2 reads YYNGEE. The junction had 6 bases not matched to a gene; V was cut back by 0 bases and J by 3 bases. CDR3 length: 15 residues. DNA of the CDR3: TGTGCCAGCAGCGTAGCCCCTGGGACAGACTACGAGCAGTACTTC. This codes for CASSVAPGTDYEQYF.